The 2 T cell receptor beta chains below all came from one sample that was sequenced in a study of CD8+ T cells in alopecia areata. The treatment was: oral pan-JAK inhibitor, 5-10 mg twice daily. Following RNA extraction, reverse transcription yielded cDNA that acted as the sequencing template. The table came from immunoSEQ multiplex PCR; TCRdb's copy has only in-frame clones and leaves some out. The table lists about 190,000 clones, 58% of them singletons. Sequenced here: CD8+ T cells sorted from blood, sampled at week 24, from a patient treated with tofacitinib. These receptors were collected from a human donor with alopecia areata.

Of note for this clone: Germline is not matched at one junction end, which may reflect a read error. This chain uses TRBV11-3 with TRBJ2-5, with unresolved D. The CDR3 covers 14 residues. Germline V gene data show CDR1 as SGHNT and CDR2 as YENEEA. CDR3 sequence reads: CASSSTNRQGTQYF. CDR3 bases: TGTGCCAGCAGCTCAACTAATAGACAAGGGACCCAGTACTTC.

The rearrangement links TRBV5-6 to TRBJ1-1; D call uncertain. The CDR3 has 12 residues. The germline gives CDR1 SGHDT, CDR2 YYEEEE. V was clipped by 0 bases and J by 4 bases, with 4 bases between them. CDR3 DNA sequence: TGTGCCAGCAGCTTGGGGACCACTGAAGCTTTCTTT. This codes for CASSLGTTEAFF.